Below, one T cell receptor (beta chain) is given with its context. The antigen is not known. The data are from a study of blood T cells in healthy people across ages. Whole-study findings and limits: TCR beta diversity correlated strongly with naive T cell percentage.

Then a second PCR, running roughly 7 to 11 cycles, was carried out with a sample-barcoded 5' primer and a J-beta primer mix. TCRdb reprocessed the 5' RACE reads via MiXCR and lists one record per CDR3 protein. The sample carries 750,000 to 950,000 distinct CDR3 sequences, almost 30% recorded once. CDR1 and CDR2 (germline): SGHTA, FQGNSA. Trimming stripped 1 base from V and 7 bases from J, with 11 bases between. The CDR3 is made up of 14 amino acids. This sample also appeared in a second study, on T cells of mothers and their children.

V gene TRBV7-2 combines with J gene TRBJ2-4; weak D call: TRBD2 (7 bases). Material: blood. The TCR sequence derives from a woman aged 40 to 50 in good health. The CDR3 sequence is CASSLDAGANIQYF. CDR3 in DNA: TGTGCCAGCAGCTTAGACGCGGGGGCGAACATTCAGTACTTC. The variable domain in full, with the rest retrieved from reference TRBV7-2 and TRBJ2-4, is GAGVSQSPSNKVTEKGKDVELRCDPISGHTALYWYRQSLGQGLEFLIYFQGNSAPDKSGLPSDRFSAERTGGSVSTLTIQRTQQEDSAVYLCASSLDAGANIQYFGAGTRLSVL.